Included here is one TCR beta chain sequence, with context. These data originate in a study of blood T cell repertoires in COVID-19. In the study overall: Spain, Italy and the United States supplied samples that represented acute and convalescent COVID-19. T cells, B-cell-depleted T cells, or PBMCs provided the cDNA or gDNA that served as material.

Germline V gene lookup returns CDR1 LGHDT and CDR2 YNNKEL (reference sequence). CDR3 length: 13 amino acids. V gave up 1 base and J gave up 2 bases, with 6 bases separating them. Authors' processing steps: Counts of nucleated cells, estimated from reference gene primer amplification, were obtained. Here immunoSEQ multiplex PCR was the method, and the copy in TCRdb shows in-frame clones only, minus some. V and J calls and clone size are those listed in that table; D and trimming were worked out from the DNA. The sample carries a few hundred thousand clones, around 81% recorded once. The sequence was obtained from a human donor in a cohort sampled during active COVID-19. The V and J genes are TRBV3-1 (or the pseudogene TRBV3-2) and TRBJ2-7; D remains ambiguous. Sequencing was carried out using peripheral blood. CDR3 sequence (DNA): TGTGCCAGCAGCCAAGTGCCTACCTACGAGCAGTACTTC. Residues: CASSQVPTYEQYF.